The rows below give T cell receptor beta chains drawn from one sample of a study of cytomegalovirus exposure and HLA in healthy donors. Sequencing was performed with immunoSEQ multiplex PCR; in TCRdb, only in-frame clones are kept and a portion is missing. The sample includes about 90,000 clones, 65% to 85% of them seen just once. The specimen sequenced was PBMCs. Receptors were obtained from a man younger than 40 in good health and CMV-seronegative. Each CDR3 is given with its conserved first and last residue. A D gene is named only where the DNA matches it firmly. Expanded clones are given a class, and other clones once, few, many or no size at all.

J | D | V | size | DNA | CDR3
TRBJ1-1 | . | TRBV15 | . | TGTGCCACCAGCAGAGTTAAGGGGTGGGCTGAAGCTTTCTTT | CATSRVKGWAEAFF
TRBJ1-4 | . | TRBV14 | . | TGTGCCAGCAGCCAAGACCACAGAATCCAAAAACTGTTTTTT | CASSQDHRIQKLFF
TRBJ2-3 | TRBD1 | TRBV19 | . | TGTGCCAGTAGTATCATTCGGACAGGGACAGATACGCAGTATTTT | CASSIIRTGTDTQYF
TRBJ1-1 | . | TRBV19 | . | TGTGCCAGTAGGGACGGGGGTCTGAGCACTGAAGCTTTCTTT | CASRDGGLSTEAFF
TRBJ1-1 | . | TRBV6-6 | . | TGTGCCAGCAGTTCGCCGACAGTAAACACTGAAGCTTTCTTT | CASSSPTVNTEAFF
TRBJ2-3 | TRBD2 | TRBV25-1 | . | TGTGCCAGCAGTGAATCGGGACTAGCGGCTGGCACAGATACGCAGTATTTT | CASSESGLAAGTDTQYF
TRBJ2-7 | TRBD2 | TRBV27 | . | TGTGCCAGCAGTTTACGACCCGGGACTAGCGGGGTGGAGGACTACGAGCAGTACTTC | CASSLRPGTSGVEDYEQYF
TRBJ2-2 | . | TRBV2 | . | TGTGCCAGCAGTGGGACAGAAAACACCGGGGAGCTGTTTTTT | CASSGTENTGELFF
TRBJ1-3 | . | TRBV7-8 | . | TGTGCCAGCAGTACAGGGTTTTCTGGAAACACCATATATTTT | CASSTGFSGNTIYF
TRBJ2-3 | . | TRBV6-4 | . | TGTGCCAGCAGTGACTCCGCGGGGAGCACAGATACGCAGTATTTT | CASSDSAGSTDTQYF
TRBJ1-5 | . | TRBV19 | . | TGTGCCAGTAGTATAACCCGGGGTTCTAATAGCAATCAGCCCCAGCATTTT | CASSITRGSNSNQPQHF
TRBJ1-2 | TRBD1 | TRBV29-1 | . | TGCAGCGTTGAGGGACAGGGGAAGATTCGTGGCTACACCTTC | CSVEGQGKIRGYTF
TRBJ1-5 | . | TRBV19 | few | TGTGCCAGTAGTATAGGGTCTAGCGGGGCATCCCAGCATTTT | CASSIGSSGASQHF
TRBJ2-7 | TRBD2 | TRBV29-1 | . | TGCAGCGTCCGGGGGGTCTCCTACGAGCAGTACTTC | CSVRGVSYEQYF
TRBJ2-2 | . | TRBV2 | . | TGTGCCAGCAGTGAAGAAGGGGGGGGAAACACCGGGGAGCTGTTTTTT | CASSEEGGGNTGELFF
TRBJ1-2 | . | TRBV19 | . | TGTGCCAGTAGTATGGCGGGGGAAAACTATGGCTACACCTTC | CASSMAGENYGYTF
TRBJ1-1 | . | TRBV7-8 | . | TGTGCCAGCAGCTTAGTACTTATGAACACTGAAGCTTTCTTT | CASSLVLMNTEAFF
TRBJ1-6 | TRBD1 | TRBV5-1 | . | TGCGCCAGCAGACAAGGACAGGGTGGGGAGCCCCTCCACTTT | CASRQGQGGEPLHF
TRBJ1-2 | . | TRBV29-1 | . | TGCAGCGTTGCTGAGGGCGACCACTATGGCTACACCTTC | CSVAEGDHYGYTF
TRBJ1-6 | . | TRBV4-2 | . | TGTGCCAGCAGCCTTGTGGGGGGGAATTCACCCCTCCACTTT | CASSLVGGNSPLHF
TRBJ2-2 | TRBD1 | TRBV6-4 | . | TGTGCCAGCAGTCGACAGGGGGATAGCGGGGAGCTGTTTTTT | CASSRQGDSGELFF
TRBJ1-5 | TRBD1 | TRBV19 | . | TGTGCCAGTAGTATAGGTAGGCTGACAGGGGAAGAGCCCCAGCATTTT | CASSIGRLTGEEPQHF
TRBJ2-7 | . | TRBV28 | few | TGTGCCAGCAGTTTATTCCGAGACAGCTACGAGCAGTACTTC | CASSLFRDSYEQYF
TRBJ1-2 | . | TRBV4-3 | . | TGCGCCAGCAGCCAAGATTTCACAGCGGGAGGCTATGGCTACACCTTC | CASSQDFTAGGYGYTF
TRBJ2-5 | TRBD1 | TRBV7-9 | . | TGTGCCAGCAGCACCCGGGACAGGTGGGAGACCCAGTACTTC | CASSTRDRWETQYF
TRBJ1-6 | . | TRBV18 | . | TGTGCCAGCTCACCTGAGGGTGCGAGTTCACCCCTCCACTTT | CASSPEGASSPLHF
TRBJ2-7 | . | TRBV15 | . | TGTGCCACCAGCAGAGAAATGGAGGGAACCTACGAGCAGTACTTC | CATSREMEGTYEQYF
TRBJ1-2 | . | TRBV30 | . | TGTGCCTGGAGACGGCAGGGCGACTATGGCTACACCTTC | CAWRRQGDYGYTF
TRBJ1-2 | . | TRBV19 | . | TGTGCCAGTGAGTCCGGGGATCGATTCGTTTATGGCTACACCTTC | CASESGDRFVYGYTF
TRBJ1-5 | TRBD1 | TRBV19 | . | TGTGCCAGTAGCGGGACAGCCGATCAGCCCCAGCATTTT | CASSGTADQPQHF
TRBJ2-1 | TRBD2 | TRBV5-1 | few | TGCGCCAGCAGCTTGCGACTAGCGGGGGACAATGAGCAGTTCTTC | CASSLRLAGDNEQFF
TRBJ2-7 | TRBD1 | TRBV5-8 | once | TGTGCCAGCAGCAACAACAGGGGGCCTTACGAGCAGTACTTC | CASSNNRGPYEQYF
TRBJ2-2 | TRBD1 | TRBV5-4 | . | TGTGCCAGCAGCTTGGAAGGACAGGGAACCGGGGAGCTGTTTTTT | CASSLEGQGTGELFF
TRBJ1-5 | TRBD1 | TRBV7-2 | . | TGTGCCAGCAGCCTACAGGGGGAAGGCCAGCCCCAGCATTTT | CASSLQGEGQPQHF
TRBJ2-7 | . | TRBV27 | . | TGTGCCAGCAGTTATAGTAGGCAGGGATACGAGCAGTACTTC | CASSYSRQGYEQYF
TRBJ2-2 | TRBD1 | TRBV9 | . | TGTGCCAGCAGCGGCCAGGGACAGGGCCCGAACACCGGGGAGCTGTTTTTT | CASSGQGQGPNTGELFF
TRBJ2-3 | . | TRBV9 | . | TGTGCCAGCAGCGGGTCAAGAAAACAGGGCACAGATACGCAGTATTTT | CASSGSRKQGTDTQYF
TRBJ1-3 | . | TRBV30 | once | TGTGCCTGGAGTGTCGCCGGCTCTGGAGACACCATATATTTT | CAWSVAGSGDTIYF
TRBJ1-2 | . | TRBV5-1 | . | TGCGCCAGCAGCTTGGGGCAGGAGGGGCATAGCGCCTTC | CASSLGQEGHSAF
TRBJ2-7 | . | TRBV27 | . | TGTGCCAGCAGTTTACGACAGGCGCCGGGCTACGAGCAGTACTTC | CASSLRQAPGYEQYF
TRBJ1-4 | . | TRBV29-1 | . | TGCAGCGTGTCGGGAAATGAAAAACTGTTTTTT | CSVSGNEKLFF
TRBJ2-3 | . | TRBV7-3 | . | TGTGCCAGCAGCTTAACGCACGAGGATACGCAGTATTTT | CASSLTHEDTQYF
TRBJ1-5 | . | TRBV18 | . | TGTGCCAGCTCAAACGACTACGGGGGCAATCAGCCCCAGCATTTT | CASSNDYGGNQPQHF
TRBJ2-5 | . | TRBV6-1 | . | TGTGCCAGCAGTGATGGGCAGGGTGAGACCCAGTACTTC | CASSDGQGETQYF
TRBJ2-2 | TRBD2 | TRBV7-3 | once | TGTGCCAGCAGCTTAATAGCGGGGGCCTCCCGAGGGGAGCTGTTTTTT | CASSLIAGASRGELFF
TRBJ1-5 | . | TRBV28 | . | TGTGCCAGCTTTGCAGGCTCCCAGCCCCAGCATTTT | CASFAGSQPQHF
TRBJ2-5 | TRBD1 | TRBV5-1 | . | TGCGCCAGCCGAAAGCTCGGGACAGGGCCCCGCCAAGAGACCCAGTACTTC | CASRKLGTGPRQETQYF
TRBJ2-1 | . | TRBV5-4 | . | TGTGCCAGCAGCCCCCCAGCGGACCGAAGCTCCTACAATGAGCAGTTCTTC | CASSPPADRSSYNEQFF
TRBJ1-3 | . | TRBV10-2 | . | TGCGCCAGCAGTGAGCCGGGACATGGTAACACCATATATTTT | CASSEPGHGNTIYF
TRBJ2-7 | TRBD1 | TRBV9 | . | TGTGCCAGCAGCTCTCCGGGACAGGGAATAGATGAGCAGTACTTC | CASSSPGQGIDEQYF
TRBJ2-3 | TRBD2 | TRBV7-9 | . | TGTGCCAGCAGCTTAAGGCTAGCGGGGACCACAGATACGCAGTATTTT | CASSLRLAGTTDTQYF
TRBJ1-2 | . | TRBV6-1 | . | TGTGCCAGCAGGGGCAGTAACACTAACTATGGCTACACCTTC | CASRGSNTNYGYTF
TRBJ2-4 | . | TRBV5-1 | once | TGCGCCAGCAGCTTGTGGCGGCGGGGCAGGGCAGAGCTAGCCAAAAACATTCAGTACTTC | CASSLWRRGRAELAKNIQYF
TRBJ1-2 | . | TRBV15 | . | TGTGCCACCAGCAGATCCTATAGGCAGGGTACCCATGGCTACACCTTC | CATSRSYRQGTHGYTF
TRBJ2-7 | . | TRBV7-9 | . | TGTGCCAGCAGCTCCACGGGGTTCAAAAACGAGCAGTACTTC | CASSSTGFKNEQYF
TRBJ2-7 | TRBD1 | TRBV5-6 | once | TGTGCCAGCAGCTTGGAAGGGACAGGGGGTTACGAGCAGTACTTC | CASSLEGTGGYEQYF
TRBJ2-1 | . | TRBV7-2 | . | TGTGCCAGCAGCCGCGCGGTATTAGATGAGCAGTTCTTC | CASSRAVLDEQFF
TRBJ2-7 | TRBD1 | TRBV4-1 | few | TGCGCCAGCAGCCAAGGGACAGGGGGCTCCTACGAGCAGTACTTC | CASSQGTGGSYEQYF
TRBJ1-1 | TRBD1 | TRBV13 | . | TGTGCCAGCAGCACGCGCGCACAGGGGGAAGCTTTCTTT | CASSTRAQGEAFF